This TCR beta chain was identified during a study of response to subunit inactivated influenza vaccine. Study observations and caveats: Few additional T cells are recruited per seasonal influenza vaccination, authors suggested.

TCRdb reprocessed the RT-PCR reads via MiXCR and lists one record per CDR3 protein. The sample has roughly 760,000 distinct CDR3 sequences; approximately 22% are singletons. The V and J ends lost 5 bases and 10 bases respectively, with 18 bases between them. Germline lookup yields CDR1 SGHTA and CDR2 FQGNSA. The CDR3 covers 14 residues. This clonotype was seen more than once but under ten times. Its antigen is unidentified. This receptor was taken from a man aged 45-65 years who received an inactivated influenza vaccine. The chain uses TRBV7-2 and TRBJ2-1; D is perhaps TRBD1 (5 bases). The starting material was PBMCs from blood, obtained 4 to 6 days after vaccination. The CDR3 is CASSQRSRGAEQFF. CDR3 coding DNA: TGTGCCAGCAGCCAAAGATCTAGGGGTGCGGAGCAGTTCTTC.